This T cell receptor beta chain stems from a study of cytomegalovirus exposure and HLA in healthy donors. Study results and limitations: An analysis that was carried out later associated 16,000 or so TCR beta sequences with HLA alleles at 0.05 false discovery rate. Overall, under 200 TCR beta chains were annotated as cytomegalovirus-associated. An analysis done earlier found most TCR beta V segments productive about 90% or about 30% of the time. Some segments of the V type, notably TRBV6-2 and TRBV6-3, were excluded as indistinguishable.

Germline CDR1 MNHEY, CDR2 SMNVEV (reference sequence). This CDR3 comprises 15 residues. The germline V and J ends were trimmed by 1 base and 5 bases, with 12 bases remaining between them. Turning to this clone: What it binds is not known.

Primers for the PCR totalled 60 Vbeta and 13 Jbeta. Measured with immunoSEQ multiplex PCR; TCRdb has only the in-frame clones, and not every one. The table has approximately 160,000 clones, about 84% seen once. The sample was PBMCs. The receptor comes from a man aged 18 to 29 in good health and CMV-seronegative. The V call is TRBV27, the J call TRBJ1-5, with D possibly matching TRBD1 (5 bases). The DNA for the CDR3 is TGTGCCAGCAGTTTATATGCAGGGTTTGATCAGCCCCAGCATTTT. Translation: CASSLYAGFDQPQHF.